This TCR beta chain was found in a study of shared T cell receptors in the human thymus. The repertoire was sequenced with immunoSEQ multiplex PCR; TCRdb's copy has only in-frame clones and lacks some. This table holds over 450,000 clones, around three quarters found once. V lost 2 bases to trimming and J lost 5 bases; unmatched junction nucleotides: 12. The CDR3 is 16 residues long. The germline V gene encodes CDR1 SGHRS and CDR2 YFSETQ. A further study also used this sample, focusing on human thymus T cells. That work contributes: Resections from corrective heart surgery provided thymus tissue.

Sequences were obtained from thymocytes. The source is a boy in the first two years of life with a congenital heart defect. The chain recombines TRBV5-1 with TRBJ2-5, with 7 positions matching TRBD1. Written as DNA, the CDR3 is TGCGCCAGCAGCTTTTACACGACAGGGACCCTTGAGACCCAGTACTTC. Translation gives CASSFYTTGTLETQYF.